Sequencing of this T cell receptor beta chain was carried out in a study of vaccination and CD4 T cells after COVID-19 (dated by TCRdb to the early 2020s). Concerning the study at large: The convalescent cohort included six males and four females, with two Hispanic individuals, seven Caucasians, two Asians and one multiracial person. The spike-specific CD4+ TCR repertoire was compared before and after mRNA vaccination in over 9 COVID-19 convalescent patients and a handful of infection-naive healthy vaccine recipients. Two doses of either the Pfizer-BioNTech BNT162b2 vaccine (n=8) or the Moderna mRNA-1273 vaccine (n=2) were administered to participants. Post-COVID blood samples from convalescent patients were collected a median of approximately 100 days after diagnosis, with a range of 35 to 161 days. Post-vaccine blood samples were taken a median of 72 days after the second vaccine dose, with a range of roughly 13 to 250 days. Control cultures received a CEFX viral epitope pool as the positive control, an HIV-1 Nef peptide pool as the negative control, or no peptide. Memory CD4+ T cell crossreactivity between SARS-CoV-2 and common cold coronavirus spike proteins was assessed at the TCR clonotype level in an earlier paper using these donors. Overlapping spike peptide pools from SARS-CoV-2 and from the common cold coronaviruses HCoV-NL63, HCoV-OC43 and HCoV-229E were used as culture stimuli. The investigation overall reported the following: In convalescent patients, a median approximately 90% of post-vaccine SARS-CoV-2-reactive clones were detected only after vaccination, suggesting vaccine-specific priming. Of the vaccine-specific clones in convalescent patients, 304 of 307, or nearly all, reacted only to SARS-CoV-2 spike and did not cross-react with common cold coronaviruses. The median count of SARS-CoV-2-reactive clonotypes went up from approximately 20 after infection to 35 to 40 after vaccination, although the change was not significant. The number of convalescent patients in the study was relatively small, and the study did not examine early timepoints following natural infection.

Library preparation was by PCR. TCR sequencing of DNA from cultured CD4+ T cells used the Oncomine TCR Beta short-read assay at the Johns Hopkins FTIC core. The QIAamp micro DNA kit was used to extract genomic DNA from the cultured CD4+ T cells. Oncomine TCR Beta libraries made from cultured CD4+ T cells were pooled using unique dual indexes and sequenced on an Illumina iSeq 100. Per the authors' processing: Non-productive sequences were removed, and CDR3s not starting with C, not ending with F or W, or shorter than 7 amino acids were discarded. The MANAFEST web application was used to identify antigen-specific clonotypes by comparing peptide-stimulated wells against reference wells and other culture wells. Positive clones required FDR below 0.05, an odds ratio above 5, and productive frequency above 0.1% in at least two of three replicate wells. A clonotype counted as cross-reactive if it showed significant expansion both in the SARS-CoV-2 spike wells and in at least one common cold coronavirus spike condition. Levenshtein distances (stringdist) and unrooted phylogenetic trees (ape) in R version 3.6.1 were used to assess CDR3 homology. The public reads were run again by TCRdb, first through fastp at Q25 and then through MiXCR, and only productive beta chains were kept. For every CDR3 protein sequence, its rows merge into one entry that carries the most common genes and DNA. The V and J calls and clone size are TCRdb's, not the authors'. This sample lists a few thousand distinct CDR3 sequences; roughly 60% were detected once. The leading ten clones occupy roughly a third of the sample.

CDR3 length: 16 amino acids, cysteine to phenylalanine. Just CDR3 DNA is preserved here, 48 bases in frame from base 1. Clipping removes 4 bases from V and 5 bases from J, with 11 as the unmatched junction base count. CDR1 MNHEY and CDR2 SMNVEV were looked up in the germline V gene (reference sequence). A note on this clonotype: It has no known antigen specificity. No clone much larger than this one lies a single base away; base qualities are absent.

The label giving this sample's treatment or condition can be read as: roughly nine-day PBMC culture with coronavirus spike peptide pools or control peptides (ViraFEST assay). CD4+ T cells from unexposed donors were collected before the COVID-19 pandemic (2011-2018). The study used the ViraFEST assay, which expanded antigen-specific T cells with peptide pools and then identified expanded clonotypes by TCR sequencing. Each well held roughly 2 million PBMCs cultured in IMDM containing roughly 5% human AB serum and around 10 IU/ml IL-2, with about 9.4 ug/ml peptide pools added. Half of the culture medium was replaced with fresh IL-2-containing medium on days 3 and 7. CD4+ T cells were isolated after 10 days of culture through negative selection using the EasySep CD4+ T cell isolation kit. As far as cell numbers permitted, CD4+ T cells from unexposed donors were tested for reactivity against SARS-CoV-2 S and N as well as four spike pools from common cold coronaviruses. PBMCs were separated from whole blood using Ficoll-Paque Plus gradient centrifugation and then either used fresh or cryopreserved at -140C. Triplicate wells were generally used for each culture condition. Leukapheresis product for the unexposed donors was bought commercially.

The source of this sequence is a human donor in good health. Sequenced sample: CD4+ T cells from blood, cultured in vitro. Here the chain combines TRBV27 and TRBJ2-5, with 9 bases matching TRBD2. The DNA sequence follows: TGTGCCAGCAGTTCTCCCCTAGCGGGGACGGGGGAGACCCAGTACTTC. Its product reads: CASSSPLAGTGETQYF.